This entry lists 21 T cell receptor beta chains sequenced from one sample in a study of cytomegalovirus exposure and HLA in healthy donors. Primers for the PCR totalled 60 Vbeta and 13 Jbeta. Data came from immunoSEQ multiplex PCR; TCRdb stores just in-frame clones and leaves some out. The sample holds around 170,000 clones, more than 65% seen once. The sequenced sample consisted of PBMCs. The receptor set was obtained from a man between 50 and 59 years old in good health and CMV-seronegative.

The rearrangement uses TRBV6-5 and TRBJ2-7, with 9 bases lining up with TRBD2. Germline-derived CDR1 and CDR2 are MNHEY and SVGAGI. CDR3 length equals 15 residues. The V segment lost 7 bases and the J segment 1 base; nucleotides outside the gene matches: 8. The CDR3 DNA is TGTGCCAGCACCCCGGGTAGCGGGGGTTCCTACGAGCAGTACTTC. Protein sequence: CASTPGSGGSYEQYF.

V gene TRBV7-2 combines with J gene TRBJ2-7; 9 bases are shared with TRBD1. Germline V CDR1 and CDR2: SGHTA, FQGNSA. The CDR3 spans 14 residues. Trimming took 3 bases from V and 5 from J; bases not matched to a gene: 5. This CDR3 reads CASSLDRGRDEQYF. The DNA for the CDR3 is TGTGCCAGCAGCTTGGACAGGGGAAGAGACGAGCAGTACTTC. The entire variable domain, with the rest obtained from reference TRBV7-2 and TRBJ2-7, is as follows: GAGVSQSPSNKVTEKGKDVELRCDPISGHTALYWYRQSLGQGLEFLIYFQGNSAPDKSGLPSDRFSAERTGGSVSTLTIQRTQQEDSAVYLCASSLDRGRDEQYFGPGTRLTVT.

The rearrangement joins TRBV11-3 to TRBJ2-2; D is unclear. The CDR3 runs to 13 residues. V was cut by 5 bases and J by 6 bases, with 10 bases left in between. The germline V gene encodes CDR1 SGHNT and CDR2 YENEEA. As DNA, the CDR3 is TGTGCCAGCAGCCCCGCCGGTCCCGGGGAGCTGTTTTTT. Encoded protein: CASSPAGPGELFF. Variable domain in full (rest from reference TRBV11-3 and TRBJ2-2): EAGVVQSPRYKIIEKKQPVAFWCNPISGHNTLYWYLQNLGQGPELLIRYENEEAVDDSQLPKDRFSAERLKGVDSTLKIQPAELGDSAVYLCASSPAGPGELFFGEGSRLTVL.

The rearrangement joins TRBV4-2 to TRBJ2-3; no definite D call. Germline V gene lookup returns CDR1 LGHNA and CDR2 YNFKEQ. The CDR3 has 14 residues. V dropped 1 base and J dropped 4 bases, with 9 bases sitting between them. The CDR3, as DNA: TGTGCCAGCAGCCAAGGGTTTGAGGCAGATACGCAGTATTTT. This translates into CASSQGFEADTQYF.

The chain combines TRBV12-5 with TRBJ2-2; 9 bases agree with TRBD1. This CDR3 region has 17 residues. V lost 6 bases to trimming and J lost 4 bases; unmatched junction nucleotides: 12. Germline-derived CDR1 and CDR2 are LGHNT and FRNRAP. CDR3 nucleotide sequence: TGTGCTAGTGGCCAAAGAACAGGGGGCCTGGGCACCGGGGAGCTGTTTTTT. It translates to CASGQRTGGLGTGELFF.

This rearrangement joins TRBV10-2 to TRBJ2-5; weak D call: TRBD2 (6 bases). The CDR3 has 13 amino acids. V gave up 4 bases and J gave up 2 bases, with 8 bases separating them. Germline V gene lookup returns CDR1 WSHSY and CDR2 SAAADI. The chain's CDR3 is CASSGLAQETQYF. CDR3 in DNA: TGCGCCAGCAGTGGGCTAGCGCAAGAGACCCAGTACTTC.

V gene TRBV27 combines with J gene TRBJ1-2; no clear D gene. Trimming shortened V by 8 bases and J by 5 bases, and 15 bases separated the two germline ends. There are 13 residues in the CDR3. CDR1 MNHEY and CDR2 SMNVEV come from the germline V gene (reference sequence). The CDR3 coding sequence is TGTGCCAGCGGGAGAGCCTTTGGTTATGGCTACACCTTC. It codes for CASGRAFGYGYTF.

The chain employs TRBV14 and TRBJ2-5; the D gene is possibly TRBD2 (7 bases). V was shortened by 6 bases and J by 5 bases, with 19 bases between the two germline ends. The germline V gene encodes CDR1 SGHDN and CDR2 FVKESK. This CDR3 has 15 amino acids. The CDR3: CASSYFGGLGETQYF. In DNA, the CDR3 is TGTGCCAGCAGTTACTTCGGGGGGCTCGGGGAGACCCAGTACTTC.

The J gene is TRBJ2-7, the V gene TRBV4-1, with 15 bases matching TRBD2. The CDR3 runs to 17 residues. V trimming: 3 bases; J trimming: 0 bases; junction bases outside the gene matches: 3. CDR1 is MGHRA and CDR2 is YSYEKL in the germline V gene. The chain's CDR3 is CASSQGLAGGLSYEQYF. Written as DNA, the CDR3 is TGCGCCAGCAGCCAGGGACTAGCGGGGGGTCTCTCCTACGAGCAGTACTTC.

As DNA, the CDR3 is TGCAGCGTTGACAGGGTCCTGAACACTGAAGCTTTCTTT. As protein: CSVDRVLNTEAFF. The rearrangement joins TRBV29-1 to TRBJ1-1, with D possibly TRBD1 on 5 matching bases. Deletions cut 3 bases from V and 0 bases from J, with 8 bases between. CDR3 length equals 13 residues. Looked up from germline, CDR1 is SQVTM and CDR2 is ANQGSEA.

This chain connects TRBV18 to TRBJ1-4, with a possible D match to TRBD1 (6 bases). Deletions cut 5 bases from V and 6 bases from J, with 13 bases between. This CDR3 is 14 amino acids long. Germline V gene sequence: CDR1 KGHSH, CDR2 LQKENI. The CDR3 DNA reads as TGTGCCAGCTCAGCAGGGGCGGAGGATGAAAAACTGTTTTTT. This codes for CASSAGAEDEKLFF.

The chain uses TRBV5-5 and TRBJ1-2; no definite D call. V lost 0 bases to trimming and J lost 9 bases, with 9 bases between them. Germline CDR1 reads SGHKS; CDR2 reads YYEKEE (reference sequence). CDR3 length equals 12 residues. CDR3 sequence reads: CASSLEAGRYTF. In DNA, the CDR3 is TGTGCCAGCAGCTTGGAGGCAGGTCGCTACACCTTC.

J is TRBJ1-2 and V is TRBV29-1; D is possibly TRBD1 (6 bases). V dropped 8 bases and J dropped 11 bases, with 24 bases sitting between them. Germline V lookup: CDR1 SQVTM, CDR2 ANQGSEA. The length of the CDR3 is 13 residues. CDR3 protein: CSTAFSEGGTYTF. The CDR3 region has the DNA TGCAGCACAGCCTTTTCCGAGGGGGGGACGTACACCTTC.

V gene TRBV5-1 combines with J gene TRBJ1-1, with 9 bases aligning to TRBD1. The germline CDR1 and CDR2 sequences are SGHRS and YFSETQ. With V trimmed by 4 bases and J by 6 bases, 13 bases remained unmatched. CDR3 length: 16 amino acids. The CDR3 loop reads CASSRQGGATYAEAFF. In nucleotides, the CDR3 is TGCGCCAGCAGCAGACAGGGGGGAGCGACTTACGCTGAAGCTTTCTTT.

V usage is TRBV4-3 and J usage is TRBJ2-7; D unresolved. There are 16 residues in the CDR3. V shed 0 bases and J shed 0 bases, with 12 bases lying between them. Germline-derived CDR1 and CDR2 are LGHNA and YSLEER. The CDR3, as DNA: TGCGCCAGCAGCCAAGACCGAGGCGGAGACTCCTACGAGCAGTACTTC. It encodes CASSQDRGGDSYEQYF.

This sequence joins TRBV13 and TRBJ1-6; 8 nucleotides line up with TRBD1. Germline CDR1 is PRHDT and CDR2 is FYEKMQ (reference sequence). The CDR3 runs 14 residues. The J segment lost 10 bases and the V segment lost 5 bases, leaving 7 bases of the junction unmatched. As DNA, the CDR3 is TGTGCCAGCAGCCCAGACAGGGGTAACTCACCCCTCCACTTT. Encoded protein: CASSPDRGNSPLHF.

This chain's CDR3 is CASSLRLPGRGETQYF. The CDR3 region has the DNA TGTGCCAGCAGCTTGCGCCTACCGGGTCGCGGCGAGACCCAGTACTTC. The chain employs TRBV7-9 and TRBJ2-5; D gene uncertain. The CDR3 consists of 16 residues. V was pared by 3 bases and J by 5 bases, with 19 bases between. Germline loops: CDR1 SEHNR, CDR2 FQNEAQ (reference sequence).

In this sample, this clone turned up once. The gene calls are TRBV9 and TRBJ2-1; a weak D match, TRBD1 (5 bases). The CDR3 is 15 residues long. The germline V gene has CDR1 SGDLS and CDR2 YYNGEE. V shed 0 bases and J shed 9 bases, with 16 bases lying between them. The CDR3 here is CASSVGGYSSREQFF. The CDR3 DNA follows: TGTGCCAGCAGCGTAGGGGGCTATTCGTCTCGTGAGCAGTTCTTC.

This rearrangement joins TRBV6-5 to TRBJ2-4, with D possibly matching TRBD1 (5 bases). CDR3 length: 13 residues. V lost 0 bases, J lost 12 bases, and 12 bases lay in between. From germline, CDR1 is MNHEY and CDR2 SVGAGI. CDR3 bases: TGTGCCAGCAGTTACTCGTATGGCACAGGTCAGTACTTC. Amino acid sequence: CASSYSYGTGQYF.

This rearrangement joins TRBV4-1 to TRBJ1-2; D not resolved. The germline gives CDR1 MGHRA, CDR2 YSYEKL. The V end was cut by 2 bases, the J end by 7 bases, with 20 bases between. The CDR3 sequence is 16 residues long. DNA for the CDR3: TGCGCCAGCAGCCAAAATGTGGCAGGCCTTCTAAGTGGCTACACCTTC. It yields the protein CASSQNVAGLLSGYTF.

This clone occurred a few times. The chain joins TRBV11-3 to TRBJ1-4; D unclear. V lost 5 bases, J lost 4 bases, and 14 bases lay in between. Germline V gene sequence: CDR1 SGHNT, CDR2 YENEEA. CDR3 length: 15 amino acids. As DNA, the CDR3 is TGTGCCAGCAGCCTCACGAGACAAGATAATGAAAAACTGTTTTTT. Its translation: CASSLTRQDNEKLFF.